These 22 T cell receptor beta chains originate from one sample sequenced in a study of cytomegalovirus exposure and HLA in healthy donors. Profiled with immunoSEQ multiplex PCR; TCRdb holds only in-frame clones, not every one. This sample yields some 150,000 clones, of which approximately 89% are seen a single time; 0.6% to 0.85% belongs to the top ten. Material: PBMCs. The receptor set was obtained from a man aged 18 to 35 in good health and CMV-seronegative.

The rearrangement uses TRBV9 and TRBJ2-2; 10 nucleotides align to TRBD2. Germline lookup yields CDR1 SGDLS and CDR2 YYNGEE. CDR3 length equals 18 residues. Germline trimming cut 0 bases from V and 4 bases from J; bases unmatched to any gene: 9. CDR3 bases: TGTGCCAGCAGCGTAGGATCTAGCGGGAGTCGTGGCACCGGGGAGCTGTTTTTT. Translation: CASSVGSSGSRGTGELFF.

The chain combines TRBV2 with TRBJ1-1; no definite D call. The germline V gene encodes CDR1 SNHLY and CDR2 FYNNEI. This CDR3 is built from 14 residues. Trimming cost V 4 bases and J 4 bases, with 13 bases left between them. As DNA, the CDR3 is TGTGCCAGCAGTGGGGCGTCCCCCACCACTGAAGCTTTCTTT. This translates into CASSGASPTTEAFF.

The chain combines TRBV9 with TRBJ1-1, with TRBD1 identical over 7 bases. The CDR3 consists of 16 residues. The J segment lost 0 bases and the V segment lost 4 bases, leaving 9 bases of the junction unmatched. CDR1 SGDLS and CDR2 YYNGEE come from the germline V gene. DNA of the CDR3: TGTGCCAGCAGCCCCCCGGACAGGCTAATGAACACTGAAGCTTTCTTT. Translation: CASSPPDRLMNTEAFF.

V gene TRBV7-9 combines with J gene TRBJ1-1; TRBD1 might be the D (5 bases). CDR3 length: 12 amino acids. From germline, CDR1 is SEHNR and CDR2 FQNEAQ (reference sequence). V was trimmed by 2 bases and J by 5 bases, leaving 6 bases between them. The CDR3 DNA reads as TGTGCCAGCAGCTTAAGACAGACTGAAGCTTTCTTT. Its protein product is CASSLRQTEAFF.

This chain's CDR3 is CASSPGMEELFF. The CDR3 bases are TGTGCCAGCAGTCCCGGGATGGAGGAACTGTTTTTT. The chain employs TRBV6-6 and TRBJ1-4; D not resolved. The germline V gene has CDR1 MNHNY and CDR2 SVGAGI (reference sequence). The CDR3 sequence is 12 residues long. The V end was cut by 5 bases, the J end by 12 bases, with 13 bases between.

V is TRBV6-5 and J is TRBJ1-1, with D unresolved. Trimming pared 7 bases from V and 1 base from J, leaving 10 bases between. Germline V gene sequence: CDR1 MNHEY, CDR2 SVGAGI. The CDR3 length is 13 residues. The CDR3: CASTSNGNTEAFF. CDR3 sequence (DNA): TGTGCCAGCACCTCAAACGGGAACACTGAAGCTTTCTTT.

The rearrangement joins TRBV10-1 to TRBJ2-7; D might be TRBD2 (6 bases). The germline CDR1 and CDR2 sequences are WNHNN and SYGVQD (reference sequence). Trimming took off 7 bases at V and 2 bases at J, with 12 bases between the two ends. The CDR3 runs to 13 residues. CDR3 amino acids: CASTSDQTYEQYV. Written as DNA, the CDR3 is TGCGCCAGCACTAGCGACCAAACCTACGAGCAGTACGTC.

This clone occurred once. The chain carries TRBV10-3 and TRBJ2-1, with TRBD1 matching over 10 bases. V shed 7 bases, J shed 0 bases, and the junction held 6 bases outside the gene matches. Germline CDR1 reads ENHRY; CDR2 reads SYGVKD. The CDR3 is 16 amino acids. The CDR3 reads CAINIRDRGSYNEQFF. The DNA of the CDR3 is TGTGCCATCAATATCCGGGACAGGGGCTCCTACAATGAGCAGTTCTTC.

The chain combines TRBV27 with TRBJ1-5, with D unresolved. CDR1 is MNHEY, CDR2 SMNVEV, per germline (reference sequence). V lost 10 bases and J 7 bases, leaving 14 bases between the germline ends. CDR3 size: 12 residues. CDR3 amino acids: CATKQAGQPQHF. The CDR3 DNA reads TGTGCCACAAAACAAGCAGGCCAGCCCCAGCATTTT.

The chain couples TRBV11-2 to TRBJ1-1; D not resolved. Germline values: CDR1 SGHAT, CDR2 FQNNGV. The V gene lost 0 bases and the J gene lost 4 bases, with 18 bases spanning the gap. The CDR3 covers 17 residues. The CDR3 DNA follows: TGTGCCAGCAGCTTAGATATAACCCGACGGGGAGGCACTGAAGCTTTCTTT. This codes for CASSLDITRRGGTEAFF.

The gene calls are TRBV6-1 and TRBJ2-7; TRBD1 might be the D (5 bases). The CDR3 totals 17 residues. V was trimmed by 4 bases and J by 4 bases, leaving 23 bases between them. Germline V gene data show CDR1 as MNHNS and CDR2 as SASEGT. CDR3: CASSGPLSGFSGYEQYF. The DNA of the CDR3 is TGTGCCAGCAGTGGTCCCCTCTCAGGGTTTTCAGGGTACGAGCAGTACTTC.

V usage is TRBV7-9 and J usage is TRBJ1-5; 7 bases line up with TRBD1. The CDR3 sequence is 13 residues long. Looked up from germline, CDR1 is SEHNR and CDR2 is FQNEAQ (reference sequence). Trimming cost V 4 bases and J 4 bases; bases outside gene matches: 1. CDR3 protein: CASSSRGNQPQHF. The CDR3 DNA follows: TGTGCCAGCAGCTCCAGGGGGAATCAGCCCCAGCATTTT.

This sequence joins TRBV28 and TRBJ2-3; 10 positions agree with TRBD1. The germline V gene has CDR1 MDHEN and CDR2 SYDVKM. J lost 6 bases, V lost 7 bases, and 10 bases had no gene match. This CDR3 comprises 15 residues. The CDR3 DNA follows: TGTGCCAGCACCGAGACAGGGGGCGGAGGGGATACGCAGTATTTT. This translates into CASTETGGGGDTQYF.

The V and J genes are TRBV7-8 and TRBJ2-5; 8 nucleotides align to TRBD2. The CDR3 is 16 residues long. In germline, CDR1 is SGHVS, CDR2 FQNEAQ. Trimming cost V 1 base and J 0 bases; bases outside gene matches: 4. In DNA form, the CDR3 reads TGTGCCAGCAGCTTAGAAAATAGCGGGAACCAAGAGACCCAGTACTTC. It translates to CASSLENSGNQETQYF.

The chain is built from TRBV9 and TRBJ2-2, with 7 bases matching TRBD2. V lost 0 bases, J lost 4 bases, and 6 bases stayed unmatched. The CDR3 has 16 amino acids. Germline V gene sequence: CDR1 SGDLS, CDR2 YYNGEE. CDR3 in amino acids: CASSVGLAELTGELFF. Here the CDR3 DNA reads TGTGCCAGCAGCGTAGGGCTAGCGGAGCTCACCGGGGAGCTGTTTTTT. Together with reference TRBV9 and TRBJ2-2, the CDR3 gives the full variable domain: DSGVTQTPKHLITATGQRVTLRCSPRSGDLSVYWYQQSLDQGLQFLIQYYNGEERAKGNILERFSAQQFPDLHSELNLSSLELGDSALYFCASSVGLAELTGELFFGEGSRLTVL.

The genes are TRBV14 and TRBJ1-1, with 8 nucleotides matching TRBD1. Trimming removed 0 bases from V and 11 bases from J; junction bases left unmatched: 17. Germline V gives CDR1 SGHDN, CDR2 FVKESK. This CDR3 has 17 residues. The DNA for the CDR3 is TGTGCCAGCAGCCAAGATCGAAAAAAGACAGGGGACGCGAGGGCTTTCTTT. Its protein is CASSQDRKKTGDARAFF.

The chain combines TRBV6-5 with TRBJ2-7; D not certain. Germline-derived CDR1 and CDR2 are MNHEY and SVGAGI. V was trimmed by 5 bases and J by 2 bases, leaving 7 bases between them. The CDR3 extends over 12 amino acids. The CDR3 is CASSVGPYEQYF. The CDR3 DNA sequence: TGTGCCAGCAGTGTCGGTCCCTACGAGCAGTACTTC.

The chain is built from TRBV6-5 and TRBJ2-3; tentatively, D is TRBD2 (5 bases). V was shortened by 6 bases and J by 5 bases, with 12 bases between the two germline ends. Germline loops: CDR1 MNHEY, CDR2 SVGAGI. The CDR3 consists of 13 residues. This CDR3 reads CASSTTRKDTQYF. CDR3 coding DNA: TGTGCCAGCAGCACAACTAGAAAAGATACGCAGTATTTT.

About this clone itself: The sample carries other DNA sequences with the same CDR3. V and J are TRBV5-1 and TRBJ1-4, with unresolved D. The CDR3 has 14 amino acids. Germline-derived CDR1 and CDR2 are SGHRS and YFSETQ. V lost 3 bases, J lost 0 bases, and 6 bases lay in between. The CDR3 DNA reads as TGCGCCAGCAGCTCCACAGCAACTAATGAAAAACTGTTTTTT. Encoded protein: CASSSTATNEKLFF. Filled out from reference TRBV5-1 and TRBJ1-4, the complete variable domain reads KAGVTQTPRYLIKTRGQQVTLSCSPISGHRSVSWYQQTPGQGLQFLFEYFSETQRNKGNFPGRFSGRQFSNSRSEMNVSTLELGDSALYLCASSSTATNEKLFFGSGTQLSVL.

V and J are TRBV15 and TRBJ2-1; 15 nucleotides line up with TRBD2. This CDR3 spans 17 amino acids. CDR1 and CDR2 (germline): LNHNV, YYDKDF (reference sequence). After removal of 1 base from V and 4 bases from J, the junction contained 2 bases not matched to a gene. This CDR3 is CATSRGTSGRDYNEQFF. DNA for the CDR3: TGTGCCACCAGCAGAGGGACTAGCGGGAGGGATTACAATGAGCAGTTCTTC. Together with reference TRBV15 and TRBJ2-1, the CDR3 gives the full variable domain: DAMVIQNPRYQVTQFGKPVTLSCSQTLNHNVMYWYQQKSSQAPKLLFHYYDKDFNNEADTPDNFQSRRPNTSFCFLDIRSPGLGDTAMYLCATSRGTSGRDYNEQFFGPGTRLTVL.

This clone was observed a few times. The chain has TRBV19 and TRBJ1-5; weak D call: TRBD1 (6 bases). V shed 6 bases and J shed 6 bases, with 18 bases lying between them. Germline V gene data show CDR1 as LNHDA and CDR2 as SQIVND (reference sequence). CDR3 length: 15 amino acids. CDR3 coding DNA: TGTGCCAGTAGCCTTGGGACACTCCCTGGTCAGCCCCAGCATTTT. This translates into CASSLGTLPGQPQHF.

The chain recombines TRBV5-1 with TRBJ2-2, with 7 nucleotides matching TRBD2. Germline CDR1 SGHRS, CDR2 YFSETQ. The CDR3 is 16 residues long. V gave up 3 bases and J gave up 1 base; unmatched junction bases: 6. Written as DNA, the CDR3 is TGCGCCAGCAGCTGGGGAGCGGGACTGAACACCGGGGAGCTGTTTTTT. Amino acids: CASSWGAGLNTGELFF. The full variable domain, its missing parts supplied by reference TRBV5-1 and TRBJ2-2, is KAGVTQTPRYLIKTRGQQVTLSCSPISGHRSVSWYQQTPGQGLQFLFEYFSETQRNKGNFPGRFSGRQFSNSRSEMNVSTLELGDSALYLCASSWGAGLNTGELFFGEGSRLTVL.